This entry lists 28 T cell receptor beta chains sequenced from one sample in a study of CD8 T cells in Susac syndrome. An input of about 0.5 to 1 ug of RNA was subjected to reverse transcription using random hexamers. In TCRdb, the immunoSEQ multiplex PCR reads were re-called with MiXCR into one record per CDR3 protein. The sample lists some 99,000 distinct CDR3 sequences; 95% to 98% were seen once. Sequenced: CD4+ T cells from PBMCs. Receptor source: a human donor in good health.

The chain is built from TRBV5-1 and TRBJ1-5; no clear D gene. In germline, CDR1 is SGHRS, CDR2 YFSETQ. V was clipped by 0 bases and J by 2 bases, with 9 bases between them. The CDR3 is made up of 15 amino acids. The CDR3 sequence: CASSLDSFGNQPQHF. In DNA, the CDR3 is TGCGCCAGCAGCTTGGACAGTTTCGGCAATCAGCCCCAGCATTTT.

This sequence joins TRBV6-6 and TRBJ2-2, with D unclear. CDR3 length: 13 amino acids. V lost 5 bases to trimming and J lost 5 bases, with 9 bases between them. From germline, CDR1 is MNHNY and CDR2 SVGAGI (reference sequence). The CDR3 loop is CASSKAATGELFF. Written as DNA, the CDR3 is TGTGCCAGCAGTAAGGCGGCGACCGGGGAGCTGTTTTTT.

The chain links TRBV30 to TRBJ1-3; 11 bases fit TRBD1. Germline V gene lookup returns CDR1 GTSNPN and CDR2 SVGIG (reference sequence). With V trimmed by 2 bases and J by 3 bases, 3 bases remained unmatched. CDR3 length: 15 residues. The CDR3 spells CAWSRTGGFGNTIYF. DNA for the CDR3: TGTGCCTGGAGTAGGACAGGGGGCTTTGGAAACACCATATATTTT.

A single count supports this clonotype. The chain joins TRBV29-1 to TRBJ2-3; 9 nucleotides agree with TRBD2. J lost 1 base, V lost 3 bases, and 5 bases had no gene match. The V gene's germline CDR1 is SQVTM and CDR2 ANQGSEA. The CDR3 spans 15 residues. The DNA of the CDR3 is TGCAGCGTTGAGGGTAGCGGGGGTGGCACAGATACGCAGTATTTT. Its protein product is CSVEGSGGGTDTQYF.

The rearrangement joins TRBV3-1 to TRBJ2-5; TRBD2 aligns across 12 bases. This CDR3 comprises 16 residues. In germline, CDR1 is LGHDT, CDR2 YNNKEL (reference sequence). V was pared by 3 bases and J by 4 bases, with 6 bases of the junction left unmatched. CDR3 nucleotides: TGTGCCAGCAGCCACCTAGCGGGAGGGCTGCGAGAGACCCAGTACTTC. Its translation is CASSHLAGGLRETQYF.

The CDR3 nucleotides are TGTGCCAGCAGCCAAGAGCCAGCAATAGCTAACTATGGCTACACCTTC. Its translation is CASSQEPAIANYGYTF. The rearrangement joins TRBV4-2 to TRBJ1-2, with no clear D. Trimming stripped 0 bases from V and 0 bases from J, with 11 bases between. The length of the CDR3 is 16 residues. Per the germline V gene, CDR1 is LGHNA and CDR2 is YNFKEQ.

V usage is TRBV9 and J usage is TRBJ2-7, with TRBD2 identical over 15 bases. The germline V gene has CDR1 SGDLS and CDR2 YYNGEE. With 3 bases clipped from V and 7 bases from J, the junction kept 5 bases outside the gene matches. The CDR3 totals 15 residues. This chain's CDR3 is CASSAAGLAGGEQYF. CDR3 nucleotide sequence: TGTGCCAGCAGCGCGGCGGGACTAGCGGGGGGAGAGCAGTACTTC.

The chain uses TRBV18 and TRBJ2-3; 7 nucleotides agree with TRBD1. The length of the CDR3 is 14 residues. From germline, CDR1 is KGHSH and CDR2 LQKENI. V lost 2 bases to trimming and J lost 2 bases; unmatched junction nucleotides: 1. The CDR3 DNA reads as TGTGCCAGCTCACCAGGGACAGACACAGATACGCAGTATTTT. Its translation: CASSPGTDTDTQYF.

The chain employs TRBV10-3 and TRBJ2-1, with TRBD2 matching 16 bases. The CDR3 totals 17 residues. CDR1 and CDR2 from the germline V gene are ENHRY and SYGVKD. Trimming removed 10 bases from V and 5 bases from J; junction bases left unmatched: 11. The CDR3 reads CATRPGLAGGPDNEQFF. In nucleotides, the CDR3 is TGTGCCACTCGACCGGGACTAGCGGGAGGGCCGGACAATGAGCAGTTCTTC.

The chain has TRBV4-3 and TRBJ1-1; no clear D gene. The CDR3 is 13 amino acids. The germline V gene encodes CDR1 LGHNA and CDR2 YSLEER. Trimming pared 1 base from V and 8 bases from J, leaving 11 bases between. CDR3 nucleotides: TGCGCCAGCAGCCAAGGTTCTCAGACGGAAGCTTTCTTT. Translation gives CASSQGSQTEAFF.

The J gene is TRBJ2-7, the V gene TRBV3-1; D is unresolved. V was trimmed by 3 bases and J by 10 bases, leaving 13 bases between them. Germline-derived CDR1 and CDR2 are LGHDT and YNNKEL (reference sequence). The CDR3 is made up of 12 amino acids. CDR3 DNA sequence: TGTGCCAGCAGCCAGTCGAAGATGGGTCAGTACTTC. Protein: CASSQSKMGQYF.

The sample holds one count of this clonotype. The genes are TRBV27 and TRBJ2-5; D call uncertain. V lost 4 bases and J 5 bases, leaving 14 bases between the germline ends. Germline V gene sequence: CDR1 MNHEY, CDR2 SMNVEV (reference sequence). This CDR3 has 14 amino acids. The CDR3 nucleotides read TGTGCCAGCAGTTCAGCCTCTCCTAGGGAGACCCAGTACTTC. It is translated as CASSSASPRETQYF.

The rearrangement links TRBV2 to TRBJ2-3, with 9 bases aligning to TRBD2. Germline V gives CDR1 SNHLY, CDR2 FYNNEI. Trimming cost V 0 bases and J 6 bases; bases outside gene matches: 4. The CDR3 extends over 15 amino acids. DNA of the CDR3: TGTGCCAGCAGTGAAGCCCTAGCGGGGCAGGATACGCAGTATTTT. Its protein is CASSEALAGQDTQYF.

V usage is TRBV20-1 and J usage is TRBJ2-3; 7 positions agree with TRBD2. Germline V gene data show CDR1 as DFQATT and CDR2 as SNEGSKA (reference sequence). V trimming: 5 bases; J trimming: 0 bases; junction bases outside the gene matches: 5. The CDR3 totals 14 residues. CDR3 protein: CSASETSSTDTQYF. Here the CDR3 DNA reads TGCAGTGCTTCCGAGACTAGCAGCACAGATACGCAGTATTTT.

The chain carries TRBV5-1 and TRBJ2-2; 7 bases are a match to TRBD1. Trimming at V came to 3 bases and at J to 5 bases, leaving 13 bases not matched to a gene. This CDR3 has 17 residues. Germline CDR1 and CDR2: SGHRS and YFSETQ. CDR3 sequence: CASSSDPGQRTTGELFF. Written as DNA, the CDR3 is TGCGCCAGCAGCTCGGATCCGGGACAGAGAACTACCGGGGAGCTGTTTTTT.

V usage is TRBV29-1 and J usage is TRBJ2-1, with TRBD2 identical over 14 bases. Per the germline V gene, CDR1 is SQVTM and CDR2 is ANQGSEA. This CDR3 spans 16 amino acids. Trimming cost V 3 bases and J 10 bases; bases outside gene matches: 11. This CDR3 is CSVDEPGLAGVGEQFF. The CDR3 DNA reads as TGCAGCGTTGATGAACCGGGACTAGCGGGAGTAGGAGAGCAGTTCTTC.

The V call is TRBV5-1, the J call TRBJ1-5; D remains ambiguous. The length of the CDR3 is 14 residues. CDR1 and CDR2 (germline): SGHRS, YFSETQ. The V end was cut by 2 bases, the J end by 3 bases, with 9 bases between. CDR3 residues: CASSLNADNQPQHF. The CDR3 nucleotides read TGCGCCAGCAGCTTAAATGCGGACAATCAGCCCCAGCATTTT.

The V and J genes are TRBV20-1 and TRBJ2-1, with 10 bases that match TRBD2. V was pared by 6 bases and J by 3 bases, with 8 bases of the junction left unmatched. From germline, CDR1 is DFQATT and CDR2 SNEGSKA (reference sequence). This CDR3 has 15 residues. CDR3 coding DNA: TGCAGTGCGAGGACTAGCGGCAGGGGCTACAATGAGCAGTTCTTC. Its translation: CSARTSGRGYNEQFF.

The gene calls are TRBV7-2 and TRBJ2-5, with TRBD1 matching 7 bases. Germline CDR1 SGHTA, CDR2 FQGNSA. The CDR3 sequence is 13 residues long. V lost 5 bases to trimming and J lost 5 bases; unmatched junction nucleotides: 5. This CDR3 reads CASSQGTAETQYF. CDR3 coding DNA: TGTGCCAGCAGCCAGGGGACAGCCGAGACCCAGTACTTC.

This clonotype appeared a single time. The V call is TRBV15, the J call TRBJ1-1; D call uncertain. Germline V lookup: CDR1 LNHNV, CDR2 YYDKDF (reference sequence). Trimming took 0 bases from V and 0 from J, leaving 5 bases between them. The CDR3 runs 14 residues. CDR3 sequence reads: CATSRDLMNTEAFF. Here the CDR3 DNA reads TGTGCCACCAGCAGAGATTTGATGAACACTGAAGCTTTCTTT.

This chain links TRBV28 with TRBJ1-2; D is unclear. The V end lost 9 bases, the J end lost 11 bases, and 22 bases lay between the germline ends. The CDR3 is 13 amino acids. The V gene's germline CDR1 is MDHEN and CDR2 SYDVKM. The CDR3, as DNA: TGTGCCAGTTTACCGAACAAAGCCATGCGGTACACCTTC. Its protein product is CASLPNKAMRYTF.

The V and J genes are TRBV29-1 and TRBJ2-2; D gene unclear. Germline assignment: CDR1 SQVTM and CDR2 ANQGSEA. There are 15 residues in the CDR3. V lost 6 bases and J lost 7, with 21 bases in between. CDR3 region: CSVVTGVISGGELFF. The DNA of the CDR3 is TGCAGCGTCGTAACCGGAGTCATCAGTGGCGGGGAGCTGTTTTTT.

The chain employs TRBV29-1 and TRBJ1-2; TRBD1 matches at 11 bases. Trimming cost V 8 bases and J 5 bases; bases outside gene matches: 13. CDR1 and CDR2 from the germline V gene are SQVTM and ANQGSEA. The CDR3 has 15 residues. The CDR3, as DNA: TGCAGCTCCGAGGGAGGACAGGGGGCGGTTTATGGCTACACCTTC. Protein product: CSSEGGQGAVYGYTF.

V gene TRBV29-1 combines with J gene TRBJ2-2, with 7 bases lining up with TRBD2. J lost 6 bases, V lost 4 bases, and 8 bases had no gene match. The CDR3 contains 14 residues. Germline CDR1 reads SQVTM; CDR2 reads ANQGSEA. In nucleotides, the CDR3 is TGCAGCGTTGGCAGGGAAGGGAGGGCCGGGGAGCTGTTTTTT. It is translated as CSVGREGRAGELFF.

The table lists this clonotype with a count of one. The chain combines TRBV3-1 with TRBJ1-4; TRBD1 aligns across 7 bases. V was pared by 4 bases and J by 8 bases, with 4 bases of the junction left unmatched. Germline lookup yields CDR1 LGHDT and CDR2 YNNKEL (reference sequence). This CDR3 is 13 amino acids long. This chain's CDR3 is CASSPTGVEKLFF. The CDR3 DNA reads as TGTGCCAGCAGCCCCACAGGGGTGGAAAAACTGTTTTTT. Filled out from reference TRBV3-1 and TRBJ1-4, the complete variable domain reads DTAVSQTPKYLVTQMGNDKSIKCEQNLGHDTMYWYKQDSKKFLKIMFSYNNKELIINETVPNRFSPKSPDKAHLNLHINSLELGDSAVYFCASSPTGVEKLFFGSGTQLSVL.

The V and J genes are TRBV5-4 and TRBJ2-1; 8 nucleotides line up with TRBD2. The CDR3 is made up of 16 amino acids. In germline, CDR1 is SGHNT, CDR2 YYREEE (reference sequence). With V trimmed by 2 bases and J by 0 bases, 4 bases remained unmatched. DNA of the CDR3: TGTGCCAGCAGCTTCTTAGCGGGAAGCTCCTACAATGAGCAGTTCTTC. It encodes CASSFLAGSSYNEQFF. The full variable domain, with the rest looked up from reference TRBV5-4 and TRBJ2-1, is ETGVTQSPTHLIKTRGQQVTLRCSSQSGHNTVSWYQQALGQGPQFIFQYYREEENGRGNFPPRFSGLQFPNYSSELNVNALELDDSALYLCASSFLAGSSYNEQFFGPGTRLTVL.

This clonotype has just one count. The genes are TRBV4-2 and TRBJ2-3; TRBD2 agrees at 7 bases. CDR1 is LGHNA and CDR2 is YNFKEQ in the germline V gene. The ends lost 3 bases at V and 4 bases at J; junction bases unmatched: 13. The CDR3 consists of 17 residues. CDR3 in amino acids: CASSQGAGSKGADTQYF. The CDR3 bases are TGTGCCAGCAGCCAGGGAGCGGGATCAAAAGGGGCAGATACGCAGTATTTT.

J is TRBJ2-5 and V is TRBV30, with a possible D match to TRBD1 (6 bases). Germline lookup yields CDR1 GTSNPN and CDR2 SVGIG (reference sequence). Trimming cost V 4 bases and J 4 bases, with 16 bases left between them. The CDR3 has 14 amino acids. CDR3 nucleotide sequence: TGTGCCTGGAACCAACGGGGCAGGGGAGAGACCCAGTACTTC. As protein: CAWNQRGRGETQYF.